The present TCR beta chain was sequenced within a study of blood T cell repertoires in COVID-19. Assay: immunoSEQ multiplex PCR; the TCRdb copy retains only in-frame clones and omits some. The sample has tens of thousands of clones, 90% to 95% seen once. This receptor was identified in a human donor with active COVID-19. The donor label of this sample is uncertain. What was sequenced was peripheral blood.

The CDR3 coding sequence is TGTGCCAGCAGTTCACAGGACAGGGGGCGATCGTTGAACACTGAAGCTTTCTTT. Protein: CASSSQDRGRSLNTEAFF. The chain uses TRBV6-2 or TRBV6-3 and TRBJ1-1, with 11 bases that match TRBD1. The ends lost 4 bases at V and 0 bases at J; junction bases unmatched: 10. Germline values: CDR1 MNHEY, CDR2 SVGEGT. The CDR3 spans 18 residues.